The rows below give T cell receptor beta chains drawn from one sample of a study of neurological immune-mediated disorders. Via MiXCR, TCRdb re-called the 5' RACE reads, giving one row per CDR3 protein. Among about 90,000 distinct CDR3 sequences listed, 13% were seen once. The sample consisted of PBMCs. These receptors were taken from a female donor with HTLV-1-associated myelopathy (HAM/TSP). CDR3s include the opening cysteine and the closing phenylalanine or tryptophan. The D gene is left open where the match is weak. Not every row has a clone size; where given, it reads once, few, many or a size class.

J: TRBJ2-7; D: NA; V: TRBV20-1; size: many; DNA: TGCAGTGCTAGAGAGGGGAGCTCCTACGAGCAGTACTTC; CDR3: CSAREGSSYEQYF
J: TRBJ1-6; D: NA; V: TRBV10-2; size: many; DNA: TGCGCCAGCAGTCGGACAGAGAATAATTCACCCCTCCACTTT; CDR3: CASSRTENNSPLHF
J: TRBJ2-3; D: NA; V: TRBV7-2; size: few; DNA: TGTGCCAGCAGCTTATTTTTAGGGGATACGCAGTATTTT; CDR3: CASSLFLGDTQYF
J: TRBJ1-5; D: NA; V: TRBV20-1; size: many; DNA: TGCAGTGCTAGCGGGGTTTCAGGGCCGCAGCCCCAGCATTTT; CDR3: CSASGVSGPQPQHF
J: TRBJ2-7; D: NA; V: TRBV29-1; size: many; DNA: TGCAGCGTGGTCGAGGGGAACCTTTACGAGCAGTACTTC; CDR3: CSVVEGNLYEQYF
J: TRBJ1-2; D: NA; V: TRBV20-1; size: many; DNA: TGCAGTGCTAATCACAGATCTAACTATGGCTACACCTTC; CDR3: CSANHRSNYGYTF
J: TRBJ2-1; D: TRBD2; V: TRBV29-1; size: many; DNA: TGCAGCGTTGAATTTGGTAGCGGGAGCAATGAGCAGTTCTTC; CDR3: CSVEFGSGSNEQFF
J: TRBJ1-1; D: NA; V: TRBV5-1; size: many; DNA: TGCGCCAGCAGCTTGAACGCCGGTGACACTGAAGCTTTCTTT; CDR3: CASSLNAGDTEAFF
J: TRBJ1-2; D: NA; V: TRBV28; size: many; DNA: TGTGCCAGCTATCCGGGGGCTCGCCCTAACTATGGCTACACCTTC; CDR3: CASYPGARPNYGYTF
J: TRBJ2-5; D: TRBD1; V: TRBV4-1; size: many; DNA: TGCGCCAGCAGCCAAGGGGACAGGGACCTCGAGACCCAGTACTTC; CDR3: CASSQGDRDLETQYF
J: TRBJ1-1; D: TRBD1; V: TRBV25-1; size: many; DNA: TGTGCCAGCAGTCTCCACCCTGGGACAGGGAACACTGAAGCTTTCTTT; CDR3: CASSLHPGTGNTEAFF
J: TRBJ1-2; D: NA; V: TRBV27; size: many; DNA: TGTGCCAGCATGGACCCCGGGCAGGGTAACTATGGCTACACCTTC; CDR3: CASMDPGQGNYGYTF
J: TRBJ2-1; D: TRBD2; V: TRBV5-1; size: NA; DNA: TGCGCCAGCAGCCGAGGGACTAGCCGCGGGGTCTATGAGCAGTTCTTC; CDR3: CASSRGTSRGVYEQFF
J: TRBJ2-7; D: TRBD1; V: TRBV6-5; size: many; DNA: TGTGCCAGCAGCCAGGGACAGGGGGATAGCTACGAGCAGTACTTC; CDR3: CASSQGQGDSYEQYF
J: TRBJ2-6; D: NA; V: TRBV6-2/TRBV6-3; size: many; DNA: TGTGCCAGCAAGTATTCGGTCTCTGGGGCCAACGTCCTGACTTTC; CDR3: CASKYSVSGANVLTF
J: TRBJ2-6; D: NA; V: TRBV5-1; size: many; DNA: TGCGCCAGCAGGCTAACGGCTGGGGCCAACGTCCTGACTTTC; CDR3: CASRLTAGANVLTF
J: TRBJ2-1; D: NA; V: TRBV6-2/TRBV6-3; size: few; DNA: TGTGCCAGCACGAGGCGGGGGCCAGATAGGATGTTCTTC; CDR3: CASTRRGPDRMFF
J: TRBJ2-7; D: NA; V: TRBV11-2; size: many; DNA: TGTGCCAGCAGCTTAGGCTACAGGGAGAACTACGAGCAGTACTTC; CDR3: CASSLGYRENYEQYF
J: TRBJ2-3; D: NA; V: TRBV7-3; size: many; DNA: TGTGCCAGCAGCTTAACAGTAAGCACAGATACGCAGTATTTT; CDR3: CASSLTVSTDTQYF
J: TRBJ2-3; D: TRBD2; V: TRBV20-1; size: NA; DNA: TGCAGTGCTAGAGATACTAGCGGGGGGCGGGGCACAGATACGCAGTATTTT; CDR3: CSARDTSGGRGTDTQYF
J: TRBJ2-5; D: TRBD1; V: TRBV5-1; size: NA; DNA: TGCGCCAGCAGCTGGACAGGGTCGGAGACCCAGTACTTC; CDR3: CASSWTGSETQYF
J: TRBJ2-4; D: TRBD2; V: TRBV12-3/TRBV12-4; size: NA; DNA: TGTGCCAGCGGTGCGGGGGGCCGAGCCAAAAACATTCAGTACTTC; CDR3: CASGAGGRAKNIQYF
J: TRBJ1-5; D: NA; V: TRBV11-2; size: many; DNA: TGTGCCAGCAGCTTTGACAGAAATCAGCCCCAGCATTTT; CDR3: CASSFDRNQPQHF
J: TRBJ2-7; D: TRBD2; V: TRBV28; size: many; DNA: TGTGCCAGCAGCCAAGGACTAGCGGGGGGCTTCTACGAGCAGTACTTC; CDR3: CASSQGLAGGFYEQYF
J: TRBJ2-7; D: TRBD1; V: TRBV5-1; size: few; DNA: TGCGCCAGCAGCCACACCGACAGGGGGTCCTACGAGCAGTACTTC; CDR3: CASSHTDRGSYEQYF
J: TRBJ2-7; D: TRBD1; V: TRBV5-1; size: many; DNA: TGCGCCAGCAGCTTGAGAGCGGGGACAGGGGCGTCCGAGCAGTACTTC; CDR3: CASSLRAGTGASEQYF
J: TRBJ2-3; D: NA; V: TRBV3-1; size: many; DNA: TGTGCCAGCAGCCAAGGTATGGGCACAGATACGCAGTATTTT; CDR3: CASSQGMGTDTQYF
J: TRBJ1-3; D: TRBD1; V: TRBV6-5; size: many; DNA: TGTGCCAGCAGAGGGGGCAGGGCACGAAACACCATATATTTT; CDR3: CASRGGRARNTIYF
J: TRBJ2-1; D: NA; V: TRBV20-1; size: few; DNA: TGCAGTGCATGGGGGCTTCAGCTACATGAGCAGTTCTTC; CDR3: CSAWGLQLHEQFF
J: TRBJ2-7; D: TRBD1; V: TRBV20-1; size: many; DNA: TGCAGTGCGGGCCGGGACAGGGGATTTAACGAGCAGTACTTC; CDR3: CSAGRDRGFNEQYF
J: TRBJ2-7; D: NA; V: TRBV4-1; size: many; DNA: TGCGCCAGCAGCCAAGAGGTCAGCGCCGCTGTCCACGAGCAGTACTTC; CDR3: CASSQEVSAAVHEQYF
J: TRBJ2-5; D: NA; V: TRBV25-1; size: many; DNA: TGTGCCAGCAGTGGGCTAGGGACTGCCCGGGAGACCCAGTACTTC; CDR3: CASSGLGTARETQYF